These T cell receptor beta chains were read from a single sample in a study of OX40 agonist ivuxolimab in advanced cancers. Sequencing used immunoSEQ multiplex PCR; TCRdb keeps in-frame clones, though not all of them. The sample lists some 57,000 clones; approximately 86% were seen once. Here the sequenced sample was CD4+ or CD8+ T cells sorted from blood, taken in a trial of the OX40 agonist ivuxolimab. The receptor set was obtained from an adult with an advanced solid tumor such as melanoma, head and neck, liver or kidney cancer. CDR3s include the opening cysteine and the closing phenylalanine or tryptophan. Each record gives: J gene, V gene, D gene, clone size, CDR3 protein, CDR3 DNA. The D gene is left open where the match is weak. Size tells how often a clone was seen (once, few, many) or the class of an expanded clone, and some rows leave it out.

>TRBJ2-1|TRBV18|NA|once
CASSPIPANYYNEQFF
TGTGCCAGCTCACCTATCCCCGCTAACTATTACAATGAGCAGTTCTTC
>TRBJ1-2|TRBV6-6|NA|NA
CASSFGSATNYGYTF
TGTGCCAGCAGTTTTGGCTCGGCTACCAACTATGGCTACACCTTC
>TRBJ2-7|TRBV4-1|NA|NA
CASSQDLGGGSYEQYF
TGCGCCAGCAGCCAAGATCTGGGAGGGGGCTCCTACGAGCAGTACTTC
>TRBJ2-5|TRBV19|NA|once
CASSTTYDITETQYF
TGTGCCAGTAGTACAACATACGACATTACGGAGACCCAGTACTTC
>TRBJ1-5|TRBV15|NA|NA
CATSRDSLPQHF
TGTGCCACCAGCAGAGATTCATTGCCCCAGCATTTT
>TRBJ1-3|TRBV5-6|NA|NA
CASSLRAAGNTIYF
TGTGCCAGCAGCTTGAGGGCGGCTGGAAACACCATATATTTT
>TRBJ1-1|TRBV7-8|NA|once
CASSLAVRGSTEAFF
TGTGCCAGCAGCTTAGCGGTCCGAGGGAGCACTGAAGCTTTCTTT
>TRBJ2-3|TRBV7-9|NA|NA
CASTKTVTDTQYF
TGTGCCAGCACCAAGACCGTCACAGATACGCAGTATTTT
>TRBJ2-1|TRBV11-2|TRBD1|NA
CASSLGTYRGEQFF
TGTGCCAGCAGCCTGGGAACCTACAGGGGTGAGCAGTTCTTC
>TRBJ1-4|TRBV19|NA|NA
CASSTAGGSNEKLFF
TGTGCCAGTAGTACTGCAGGAGGATCTAATGAAAAACTGTTTTTT
>TRBJ2-2|TRBV30|NA|NA
CAWGALRTGELFF
TGTGCCTGGGGGGCCTTAAGGACCGGGGAGCTGTTTTTT
>TRBJ2-7|TRBV5-4|NA|NA
CASSGGGTGAYEQYF
TGTGCCAGCAGCGGGGGGGGAACAGGGGCCTACGAGCAGTACTTC